These T cell receptor beta chains were read from a single sample in a study of siplizumab effects on memory and regulatory T cells. Sequencing used immunoSEQ multiplex PCR; TCRdb keeps in-frame clones, though not all of them. The sample holds about 100,000 clones, under 95% seen once. What was sequenced was Tregs sorted from blood. All receptors derive from a human donor in good health. The CDR3 runs from the conserved cysteine through the conserved F or W. Each record gives: CDR3 length, clone size, J gene, D gene, V gene, CDR3 protein, CDR3 DNA. D genes are given only for firm matches. Not every row has a clone size; where given, it reads once, few, many or a size class.

15,NA,TRBJ2-7,NA,TRBV10-3,CAISESGGISYEQYF,TGTGCCATCAGTGAGTCAGGTGGGATCTCCTACGAGCAGTACTTC
16,once,TRBJ2-2,TRBD1,TRBV25-1,CASSEYGTGGTGELFF,TGTGCCAGCAGTGAATACGGGACAGGGGGCACCGGGGAGCTGTTTTTT
14,NA,TRBJ2-1,TRBD1,TRBV9,CASSVQGAANEQFF,TGTGCCAGCAGCGTGCAGGGGGCAGCGAATGAGCAGTTCTTC
16,NA,TRBJ1-1,TRBD1,TRBV19,CASSILWDRVITEAFF,TGTGCCAGTAGTATACTTTGGGACAGGGTTATCACTGAAGCTTTCTTT
12,NA,TRBJ2-3,TRBD2,TRBV29-1,CSIGTRKDTQYF,TGCAGCATAGGGACTAGGAAAGATACGCAGTATTTT
15,once,TRBJ2-5,NA,TRBV10-1,CASSVQVGAGETQYF,TGCGCCAGCAGTGTTCAAGTTGGGGCCGGCGAGACCCAGTACTTC
14,NA,TRBJ2-5,NA,TRBV19,CASSIRRGQETQYF,TGTGCCAGTAGTATAAGGCGGGGTCAAGAGACCCAGTACTTC
15,once,TRBJ2-7,NA,TRBV5-5,CASSLGQPFAYEQYF,TGTGCCAGCAGCTTGGGACAGCCTTTTGCATACGAGCAGTACTTC
16,NA,TRBJ2-7,NA,TRBV5-1,CASSYGGQSYSYEQYF,TGCGCCAGCAGCTACGGGGGACAGTCTTATTCCTACGAGCAGTACTTC
14,NA,TRBJ2-1,NA,TRBV27,CASRLPGPAHEQFF,TGTGCCAGCAGACTCCCGGGACCCGCGCATGAGCAGTTCTTC
12,NA,TRBJ1-2,NA,TRBV2,CASSPGNYGYTF,TGTGCCAGCAGTCCAGGGAACTATGGCTACACCTTC
15,NA,TRBJ1-4,TRBD1,TRBV19,CASSIEGQPSEKLFF,TGTGCCAGTAGTATTGAGGGACAGCCTTCTGAAAAACTGTTTTTT
13,NA,TRBJ2-5,TRBD1,TRBV7-2,CASSRQGKETQYF,TGTGCCAGCAGCCGACAGGGGAAGGAGACCCAGTACTTC
18,NA,TRBJ2-1,TRBD1,TRBV28,CASSRHRGRRLRVNEQFF,TGTGCCAGCAGTAGACACAGGGGGAGGCGGCTACGAGTGAATGAGCAGTTCTTC
15,NA,TRBJ2-7,NA,TRBV7-3,CASSYQGTPTEEQYF,TGTGCCAGCAGCTACCAGGGGACCCCTACGGAAGAGCAGTACTTC
11,few,TRBJ1-1,NA,TRBV29-1,CSVVVNTEAFF,TGCAGCGTTGTGGTGAACACTGAAGCTTTCTTT
15,NA,TRBJ2-1,NA,TRBV18,CASSPGPGRGGEQFF,TGTGCCAGCTCACCAGGTCCAGGCAGGGGAGGTGAGCAGTTCTTC